The rows below give T cell receptor beta chains drawn from one sample of a study of blood T cell repertoires in COVID-19. Some clones are missing from TCRdb's copy, which holds only in-frame ones; the method was immunoSEQ multiplex PCR. The sample lists more than 300,000 clones, roughly 90% occurring once. The sample comprised PBMCs or T cells enriched from blood (not recorded which). Receptors originate from a woman in her 30s who had recovered from COVID-19. Both conserved end residues are part of each CDR3. D genes are given only for firm matches. Not every row has a clone size; where given, it reads once, few, many or a size class.

clone_size: NA
v_call: TRBV7-2
j_call: TRBJ2-1
d_call: NA
cdr3_aa: CASSLAGGYNEQFF
cdr3_nt: TGTGCCAGCAGCTTAGCGGGAGGCTACAATGAGCAGTTCTTC

clone_size: NA
v_call: TRBV5-1
j_call: TRBJ2-3
d_call: NA
cdr3_aa: CASSDGQITDTQYF
cdr3_nt: TGCGCCAGCAGCGATGGGCAGATCACAGATACGCAGTATTTT

clone_size: NA
v_call: TRBV21-1
j_call: TRBJ2-7
d_call: NA
cdr3_aa: CASSKNLTLPYEQYF
cdr3_nt: TGTGCCAGCAGCAAAAATCTGACACTTCCCTACGAGCAGTACTTC

clone_size: NA
v_call: TRBV19
j_call: TRBJ2-2
d_call: NA
cdr3_aa: CASSMNEAGVGELFF
cdr3_nt: TGTGCCAGTAGTATGAATGAGGCCGGCGTCGGGGAGCTGTTTTTT

clone_size: NA
v_call: TRBV28
j_call: TRBJ2-2
d_call: NA
cdr3_aa: CASSSPPGSGGGTGELFF
cdr3_nt: TGTGCCAGCAGTTCCCCCCCCGGGAGTGGTGGAGGCACCGGGGAGCTGTTTTTT

clone_size: NA
v_call: TRBV19
j_call: TRBJ1-5
d_call: TRBD1
cdr3_aa: CASSTWTGVKGNQPQHF
cdr3_nt: TGTGCCAGTAGTACTTGGACAGGGGTGAAGGGGAATCAGCCCCAGCATTTT

clone_size: NA
v_call: TRBV28
j_call: TRBJ1-5
d_call: NA
cdr3_aa: CASSFISGVSNQPQHF
cdr3_nt: TGTGCCAGCAGTTTTATTTCAGGGGTTAGCAATCAGCCCCAGCATTTT

clone_size: NA
v_call: TRBV30
j_call: TRBJ1-2
d_call: NA
cdr3_aa: CAWSVGRGPDYGYTF
cdr3_nt: TGTGCCTGGAGTGTTGGCAGGGGCCCGGACTATGGCTACACCTTC

clone_size: NA
v_call: TRBV6-4
j_call: TRBJ2-1
d_call: TRBD1
cdr3_aa: CASSDGTGKPYNEQFF
cdr3_nt: TGTGCCAGCAGTGACGGGACAGGGAAGCCCTACAATGAGCAGTTCTTC

clone_size: NA
v_call: TRBV6-2/TRBV6-3
j_call: TRBJ2-1
d_call: TRBD1
cdr3_aa: CASSPAGTDNEQFF
cdr3_nt: TGTGCCAGCAGTCCCGCTGGGACAGACAATGAGCAGTTCTTC

clone_size: NA
v_call: TRBV28
j_call: TRBJ1-1
d_call: NA
cdr3_aa: CASSHLNTEAFF
cdr3_nt: TGTGCCAGCAGCCACTTGAACACTGAAGCTTTCTTT

clone_size: NA
v_call: TRBV15
j_call: TRBJ2-6
d_call: NA
cdr3_aa: CATSTAGPSSGANVLTF
cdr3_nt: TGTGCCACCAGCACCGCAGGGCCTAGCTCTGGGGCCAACGTCCTGACTTTC

clone_size: NA
v_call: TRBV19
j_call: TRBJ1-2
d_call: TRBD1
cdr3_aa: CASSIGTGSYGYTF
cdr3_nt: TGTGCCAGTAGTATAGGGACAGGGAGCTATGGCTACACCTTC

clone_size: NA
v_call: TRBV19
j_call: TRBJ2-5
d_call: TRBD2
cdr3_aa: CASSIFDGLALTETQYF
cdr3_nt: TGTGCCAGTAGTATCTTCGACGGACTAGCGTTGACGGAGACCCAGTACTTC

clone_size: NA
v_call: TRBV7-3
j_call: TRBJ2-7
d_call: TRBD1
cdr3_aa: CASSQTGDFYEQYF
cdr3_nt: TGTGCCAGCAGCCAGACAGGGGACTTCTACGAGCAGTACTTC

clone_size: NA
v_call: TRBV3-1/TRBV3-2
j_call: TRBJ1-2
d_call: NA
cdr3_aa: CASSHEGSTYGYTF
cdr3_nt: TGTGCCAGCAGCCATGAGGGATCAACCTATGGCTACACCTTC

clone_size: NA
v_call: TRBV6-2/TRBV6-3
j_call: TRBJ1-1
d_call: TRBD1
cdr3_aa: CASSRQGAWTEAFF
cdr3_nt: TGTGCCAGCAGCCGACAGGGGGCGTGGACTGAAGCTTTCTTT

clone_size: NA
v_call: TRBV6-5
j_call: TRBJ1-3
d_call: NA
cdr3_aa: CASGRTRNTIYF
cdr3_nt: TGTGCCAGCGGGCGTACTCGAAACACCATATATTTT

clone_size: NA
v_call: TRBV7-2
j_call: TRBJ2-1
d_call: NA
cdr3_aa: CASSRRQGNYNEQFF
cdr3_nt: TGTGCCAGCAGCCGCAGGCAGGGTAACTACAATGAGCAGTTCTTC

clone_size: few
v_call: TRBV14
j_call: TRBJ1-3
d_call: NA
cdr3_aa: CASSQDGFSNTIYF
cdr3_nt: TGTGCCAGCAGCCAAGACGGGTTTTCTAACACCATATATTTT

clone_size: NA
v_call: TRBV24-1
j_call: TRBJ1-2
d_call: TRBD1
cdr3_aa: CATSGGPALGYTF
cdr3_nt: TGTGCCACATCAGGGGGCCCTGCCCTTGGCTACACCTTC

clone_size: once
v_call: TRBV6-5
j_call: TRBJ1-6
d_call: TRBD1
cdr3_aa: CASSRNGQENSPLHF
cdr3_nt: TGTGCCAGCAGTCGCAACGGACAGGAAAATTCACCCCTCCACTTT